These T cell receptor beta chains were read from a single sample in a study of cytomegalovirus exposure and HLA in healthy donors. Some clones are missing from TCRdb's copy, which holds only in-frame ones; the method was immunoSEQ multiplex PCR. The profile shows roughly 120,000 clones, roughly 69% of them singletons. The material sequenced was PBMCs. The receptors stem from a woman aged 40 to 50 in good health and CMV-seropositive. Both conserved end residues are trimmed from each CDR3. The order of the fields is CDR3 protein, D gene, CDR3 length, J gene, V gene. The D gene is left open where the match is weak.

cdr3_aa: ASSPGGQGATNEKLF
d_call: TRBD1
cdr3_length: 15
j_call: TRBJ1-4
v_call: TRBV5-1

cdr3_aa: ASSAPSGTGDTGELF
d_call: TRBD1
cdr3_length: 15
j_call: TRBJ2-2
v_call: TRBV9

cdr3_aa: ASSPGLTPEPQH
d_call: NA
cdr3_length: 12
j_call: TRBJ1-5
v_call: TRBV18

cdr3_aa: ASSEFPGSTEAF
d_call: NA
cdr3_length: 12
j_call: TRBJ1-1
v_call: TRBV10-2

cdr3_aa: ASSSSPSGSFNEQF
d_call: TRBD2
cdr3_length: 14
j_call: TRBJ2-1
v_call: TRBV7-3

cdr3_aa: ASSIGGKKADQPQH
d_call: NA
cdr3_length: 14
j_call: TRBJ1-5
v_call: TRBV19

cdr3_aa: ASSPSGGTFIQYEQY
d_call: TRBD2
cdr3_length: 15
j_call: NA
v_call: TRBV9

cdr3_aa: ASSLDLGGTEAF
d_call: NA
cdr3_length: 12
j_call: TRBJ1-1
v_call: TRBV11-2

cdr3_aa: AWSEGAPEAF
d_call: TRBD1
cdr3_length: 10
j_call: TRBJ1-1
v_call: TRBV30

cdr3_aa: ASMTREGAWEQY
d_call: NA
cdr3_length: 12
j_call: TRBJ2-7
v_call: TRBV11-1

cdr3_aa: ASRQGGYNEQF
d_call: NA
cdr3_length: 11
j_call: TRBJ2-1
v_call: TRBV6-1

cdr3_aa: ASSTEGSYGYT
d_call: NA
cdr3_length: 11
j_call: TRBJ1-2
v_call: TRBV19

cdr3_aa: AWSNRALAGNTGELF
d_call: TRBD2
cdr3_length: 15
j_call: TRBJ2-2
v_call: TRBV30

cdr3_aa: ASSVATSAHEQY
d_call: NA
cdr3_length: 12
j_call: TRBJ2-7
v_call: TRBV9

cdr3_aa: ASSEYSTANYGYT
d_call: NA
cdr3_length: 13
j_call: TRBJ1-2
v_call: TRBV6-1

cdr3_aa: AWAASTDTQY
d_call: NA
cdr3_length: 10
j_call: TRBJ2-3
v_call: TRBV30

cdr3_aa: ASSEFGSGEQY
d_call: NA
cdr3_length: 11
j_call: TRBJ2-7
v_call: TRBV4-2

cdr3_aa: ASSPSLTSGRGDEQF
d_call: TRBD2
cdr3_length: 15
j_call: TRBJ2-1
v_call: TRBV9

cdr3_aa: ASSQRGPNEQF
d_call: TRBD1
cdr3_length: 11
j_call: TRBJ2-1
v_call: TRBV14

cdr3_aa: ASSLAGAGPRETQY
d_call: NA
cdr3_length: 14
j_call: TRBJ2-5
v_call: TRBV5-1

cdr3_aa: ASSLRGWNTEAF
d_call: TRBD1
cdr3_length: 12
j_call: TRBJ1-1
v_call: TRBV4-3

cdr3_aa: ASRGRLNQPQH
d_call: NA
cdr3_length: 11
j_call: TRBJ1-5
v_call: TRBV7-8

cdr3_aa: ASSLGLGGSYNEQF
d_call: NA
cdr3_length: 14
j_call: TRBJ2-1
v_call: TRBV5-6

cdr3_aa: ASSLEGTLGYGYT
d_call: NA
cdr3_length: 13
j_call: TRBJ1-2
v_call: TRBV5-1

cdr3_aa: ASSITNQPQH
d_call: NA
cdr3_length: 10
j_call: TRBJ1-5
v_call: TRBV19

cdr3_aa: ASSLDGGSQPQH
d_call: NA
cdr3_length: 12
j_call: TRBJ1-5
v_call: TRBV7-9

cdr3_aa: ASSREGLAGRIRAYEQY
d_call: TRBD2
cdr3_length: 17
j_call: TRBJ2-7
v_call: TRBV13

cdr3_aa: ASSPDLQGTDTQY
d_call: NA
cdr3_length: 13
j_call: TRBJ2-3
v_call: TRBV4-3

cdr3_aa: ASRADRGGSLTQY
d_call: TRBD1
cdr3_length: 13
j_call: TRBJ2-5
v_call: TRBV2

cdr3_aa: ASSFGQGDGYT
d_call: TRBD1
cdr3_length: 11
j_call: TRBJ1-2
v_call: TRBV5-1

cdr3_aa: ASSGGRGAVRDTEAF
d_call: TRBD1
cdr3_length: 15
j_call: TRBJ1-1
v_call: TRBV5-1

cdr3_aa: ATSRDLLSSGGETQY
d_call: TRBD1
cdr3_length: 15
j_call: TRBJ2-5
v_call: TRBV15

cdr3_aa: ASKAGVGTDTQY
d_call: TRBD2
cdr3_length: 12
j_call: TRBJ2-3
v_call: TRBV2

cdr3_aa: ASSLEPGYNSPLH
d_call: NA
cdr3_length: 13
j_call: TRBJ1-6
v_call: TRBV7-6

cdr3_aa: ASSFGTGGAPSYEQY
d_call: TRBD1
cdr3_length: 15
j_call: TRBJ2-7
v_call: TRBV5-4

cdr3_aa: ASSTPTSPPTDGYT
d_call: NA
cdr3_length: 14
j_call: TRBJ1-2
v_call: TRBV28

cdr3_aa: ASSLLGEGAF
d_call: NA
cdr3_length: 10
j_call: TRBJ1-1
v_call: TRBV7-9

cdr3_aa: ASSTSIWAGGPGRPQYEQY
d_call: TRBD2
cdr3_length: 19
j_call: TRBJ2-7
v_call: TRBV27

cdr3_aa: ASSPRTGVPSSGANVLT
d_call: TRBD1
cdr3_length: 17
j_call: TRBJ2-6
v_call: TRBV5-8

cdr3_aa: ASREVGGLNTEAF
d_call: NA
cdr3_length: 13
j_call: TRBJ1-1
v_call: TRBV6-5

cdr3_aa: ASSSLLGRVRGDYGYT
d_call: NA
cdr3_length: 16
j_call: TRBJ1-2
v_call: TRBV7-8

cdr3_aa: ASSLAVSGSSGNEQF
d_call: TRBD2
cdr3_length: 15
j_call: TRBJ2-1
v_call: TRBV7-2

cdr3_aa: ASSETGGFMNTEAF
d_call: TRBD1
cdr3_length: 14
j_call: TRBJ1-1
v_call: TRBV5-6

cdr3_aa: ASINLAGGLF
d_call: TRBD2
cdr3_length: 10
j_call: TRBJ2-1
v_call: TRBV6-5

cdr3_aa: ASSHPTGTGSNEQF
d_call: TRBD1
cdr3_length: 14
j_call: TRBJ2-1
v_call: TRBV4-2

cdr3_aa: AISVKLETVGSYT
d_call: NA
cdr3_length: 13
j_call: TRBJ1-2
v_call: TRBV10-3

cdr3_aa: ASSLGPGYQETQY
d_call: NA
cdr3_length: 13
j_call: TRBJ2-5
v_call: TRBV13

cdr3_aa: ASSLSGHTDTQY
d_call: NA
cdr3_length: 12
j_call: TRBJ2-3
v_call: TRBV7-6

cdr3_aa: ATLGLNGELF
d_call: NA
cdr3_length: 10
j_call: TRBJ2-2
v_call: TRBV28

cdr3_aa: ASSPWTSGTGELF
d_call: TRBD2
cdr3_length: 13
j_call: TRBJ2-2
v_call: TRBV6-5

cdr3_aa: ASSLSLGAPYEQY
d_call: NA
cdr3_length: 13
j_call: TRBJ2-7
v_call: TRBV27

cdr3_aa: ASSSPGQGPHEQY
d_call: TRBD1
cdr3_length: 13
j_call: TRBJ2-7
v_call: TRBV5-1

cdr3_aa: ASSMGTNYEQY
d_call: TRBD2
cdr3_length: 11
j_call: TRBJ2-7
v_call: TRBV19

cdr3_aa: ASSLSEQY
d_call: NA
cdr3_length: 8
j_call: TRBJ2-7
v_call: TRBV23-1

cdr3_aa: SARDTEAF
d_call: NA
cdr3_length: 8
j_call: TRBJ1-1
v_call: TRBV20-1

cdr3_aa: ASSLSKSYGYT
d_call: NA
cdr3_length: 11
j_call: TRBJ1-2
v_call: TRBV27

cdr3_aa: ASSLVDQGQVPW
d_call: NA
cdr3_length: 12
j_call: TRBJ2-7
v_call: TRBV5-5

cdr3_aa: ASSWTGRQEQF
d_call: TRBD1
cdr3_length: 11
j_call: TRBJ2-1
v_call: TRBV6-5

cdr3_aa: ASRHQDYYQQGGSGELF
d_call: TRBD1
cdr3_length: 17
j_call: TRBJ2-2
v_call: TRBV4-3

cdr3_aa: ASSRGLAATDTQY
d_call: TRBD2
cdr3_length: 13
j_call: TRBJ2-3
v_call: TRBV11-3